Included here is one T cell receptor (beta chain) sequence, with context. The data are from a study of blood T cell repertoires in COVID-19. Study-wide background: Collection of acute and convalescent COVID-19 samples took place in the United States, Italy and Spain.

Sequencing was performed with immunoSEQ multiplex PCR; in TCRdb, only in-frame clones are kept and a portion is missing. The table lists about 250,000 clones, about 89% of them singletons. The trim removed 5 bases at V and 6 bases at J, leaving 7 bases unmatched. The CDR3 sequence is 14 residues long. In germline, CDR1 is SGHTA, CDR2 FQGTGA. Sequenced input: peripheral blood. The origin of this receptor is a man aged 25-45 years with acute or convalescent COVID-19. This chain joins TRBV7-3 and TRBJ2-1; 7 positions agree with TRBD1. The CDR3 protein is CASSPGDRPNEQFF. For the CDR3, the DNA is TGTGCCAGCAGCCCCGGGGACAGACCCAATGAGCAGTTCTTC.